The 4 T cell receptor beta chains listed next were all sequenced from one sample in a study of blood T cell repertoires in COVID-19. Assay: immunoSEQ multiplex PCR; the TCRdb copy retains only in-frame clones and omits some. The table lists about 210,000 clones, around 80% of them singletons, with around 12% in the top ten. The sample consisted of peripheral blood. The source of these receptors is a woman in her thirties or forties with acute or convalescent COVID-19.

The chain employs TRBV6-5 and TRBJ2-3; possible D gene TRBD1, 5 bases. The germline V and J ends were trimmed by 5 bases and 2 bases, with 14 bases remaining between them. CDR3 size: 15 residues. CDR1 is MNHEY, CDR2 SVGAGI, per germline. This CDR3 is CASSPGNVLTDTQYF. Written as DNA, the CDR3 is TGTGCCAGCAGTCCAGGGAACGTCCTCACAGATACGCAGTATTTT.

This chain connects TRBV27 to TRBJ1-5; D might be TRBD1 (5 bases). The V end was cut by 6 bases, the J end by 6 bases, with 9 bases between. The length of the CDR3 is 12 residues. Germline values: CDR1 MNHEY, CDR2 SMNVEV (reference sequence). The CDR3 region is CASSFGGQPQHF. The CDR3 region has the DNA TGTGCCAGCAGCTTCGGGGGTCAGCCCCAGCATTTT.

This chain links TRBV29-1 with TRBJ2-1; no firm D call. CDR1 SQVTM and CDR2 ANQGSEA come from the germline V gene. The CDR3 sequence is 13 residues long. V shed 4 bases and J shed 0 bases, with 7 bases lying between them. The CDR3 loop reads CSVAQNSYNEQFF. The CDR3 DNA is TGCAGCGTTGCACAGAACTCCTACAATGAGCAGTTCTTC.

The rearrangement joins TRBV27 to TRBJ1-1; possibly TRBD1 for D (5 bases). The germline CDR1 and CDR2 sequences are MNHEY and SMNVEV (reference sequence). The CDR3 totals 16 residues. The V and J ends lost 7 bases and 1 base respectively, with 19 bases between them. The CDR3 sequence is CASNLNFLRANTEAFF. The CDR3 DNA reads as TGTGCCAGCAACCTAAATTTCCTCAGGGCGAACACTGAAGCTTTCTTT.